This T cell receptor beta chain appears in the sequencing data of a study of T cell responses to AZD1222 COVID-19 vaccine. In regard to this clone: Its antigen remains unknown.

Study results and caveats: Vaccine-associated CD4 TCRs spanned spike, dominant at 160-218 and 743-854. Just six people given AZD1222 tested seropositive at baseline. In a largely white British group with more females than males, clonal diversity was possibly underestimated. All repertoire sampling was performed exclusively after the peak T cell response.

The protocol was immunoSEQ multiplex PCR, while the TCRdb copy is restricted to in-frame clones and leaves out a portion. The data contain 130,000 to 150,000 clones, about nine tenths of them singletons. This TCR was sampled from an adult who received the AZD1222 COVID-19 vaccine. The source was peripheral blood, collected 28 days after the second AZD1222 dose.

DNA of the CDR3: TGTGCCAGCAGTTACTCGAGATACGAGCAGTACTTC. Protein: CASSYSRYEQYF. The chain has TRBV6-5 and TRBJ2-7; D remains unclear. Trimming removed 0 bases at V and 4 bases at J, with 4 bases between. Germline CDR1 is MNHEY and CDR2 is SVGAGI. This CDR3 is built from 12 residues.